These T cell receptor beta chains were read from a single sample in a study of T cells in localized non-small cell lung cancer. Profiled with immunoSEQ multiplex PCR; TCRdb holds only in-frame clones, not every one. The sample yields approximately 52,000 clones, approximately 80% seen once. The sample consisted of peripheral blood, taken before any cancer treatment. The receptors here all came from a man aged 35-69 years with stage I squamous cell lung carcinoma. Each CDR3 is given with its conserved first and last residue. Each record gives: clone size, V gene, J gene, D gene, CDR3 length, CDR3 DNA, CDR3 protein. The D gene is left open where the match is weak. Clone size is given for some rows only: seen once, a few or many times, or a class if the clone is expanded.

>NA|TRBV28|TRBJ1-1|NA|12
TGTGCCAGTCGGGACACAAACACTGAAGCTTTCTTT
CASRDTNTEAFF
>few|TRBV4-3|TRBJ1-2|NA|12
TGCGCCAGCAGCCAATCTAACTATGGCTACACCTTC
CASSQSNYGYTF
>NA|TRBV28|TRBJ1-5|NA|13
TGTGCCAGCACGAGGTTGAGGCATCAGCCCCAGCATTTT
CASTRLRHQPQHF
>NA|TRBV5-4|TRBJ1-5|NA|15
TGTGCCAGCAGCTTGGATGGTAGTGGCAATCAGCCCCAGCATTTT
CASSLDGSGNQPQHF
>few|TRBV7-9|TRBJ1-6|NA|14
TGTGCCAGCAGTCCACAGGGTTCTGCTTCACCCCTCCACTTT
CASSPQGSASPLHF
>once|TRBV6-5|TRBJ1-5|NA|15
TGTGCCAGCAGTCCCAGGAGATATAGCAATCAGCCCCAGCATTTT
CASSPRRYSNQPQHF
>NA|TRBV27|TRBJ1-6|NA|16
TGTGCCAGCAGTTTCGGGGGCCTGAGGTATAATTCACCCCTCCACTTT
CASSFGGLRYNSPLHF
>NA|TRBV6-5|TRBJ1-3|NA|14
TGTGCCAGCAGTTACGGACAGACTGGAAACACCATATATTTT
CASSYGQTGNTIYF
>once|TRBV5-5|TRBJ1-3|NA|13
TGTGCCAGCAGCGTAATATCTGGAAACACCATATATTTT
CASSVISGNTIYF
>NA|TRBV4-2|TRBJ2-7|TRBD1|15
TGTGCCAGCAGCCAAGGGACAGGACCCTCCTACGAGCAGTACTTC
CASSQGTGPSYEQYF
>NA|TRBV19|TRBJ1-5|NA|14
TGTGCCAGTAGTATAACCAGCGCCTATCAGCCCCAGCATTTT
CASSITSAYQPQHF
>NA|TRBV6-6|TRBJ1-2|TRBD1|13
TGTGCCAGCATTAGTCCGGGGACAGATCGCTACACCTTC
CASISPGTDRYTF
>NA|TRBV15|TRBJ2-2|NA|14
TGTGCCACCAGCAGAGGTACGAACACCGGGGAGCTGTTTTTT
CATSRGTNTGELFF
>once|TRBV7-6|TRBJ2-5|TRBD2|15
TGTGCCAGCAGCTACCGGCGGGGGGTGGGAGAGACCCAGTACTTC
CASSYRRGVGETQYF
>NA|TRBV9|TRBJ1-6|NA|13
TGTGCCAGCGGGGGGGGAAATAATTCACCCCTCCACTTT
CASGGGNNSPLHF
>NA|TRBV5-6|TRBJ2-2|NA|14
TGTGCCAGCAGCTTGGACAGGAACACCGGGGAGCTGTTTTTT
CASSLDRNTGELFF
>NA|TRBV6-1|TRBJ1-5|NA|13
TGTGCCAGCATGTGGACAAGGGATCAGCCCCAGCATTTT
CASMWTRDQPQHF
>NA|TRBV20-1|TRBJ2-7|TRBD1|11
TGCAGCGGACAGGGACTCTACGAGCAGTACTTC
CSGQGLYEQYF
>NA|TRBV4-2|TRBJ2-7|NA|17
TGTGCCAGCAGCCAAGGGGAGGGACAGGAGAAATCCTACGAGCAGTACTTC
CASSQGEGQEKSYEQYF
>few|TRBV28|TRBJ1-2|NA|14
TGTGCCAGCAGTTCCCCCGCGACCAGGCCTGGCTACACCTTC
CASSSPATRPGYTF
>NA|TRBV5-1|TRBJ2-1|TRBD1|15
TGCGCCAGCAGCTTAAGGGACAGGGGGCAGGGTGAGCAGTTCTTC
CASSLRDRGQGEQFF
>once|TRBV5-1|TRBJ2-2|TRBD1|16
TGCGCCAGCAGCTTGGGGACAGGGATCTACACCGGGGAGCTGTTTTTT
CASSLGTGIYTGELFF
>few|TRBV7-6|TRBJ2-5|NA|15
TGTGCCAGCAGCCCCCGGGGCGGCGGGGTGGAGACCCAGTACTTC
CASSPRGGGVETQYF
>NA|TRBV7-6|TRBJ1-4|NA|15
TGTGCCAGCAGCCCCGGGGGACCCGGAGGTGAAAAACTGTTTTTT
CASSPGGPGGEKLFF
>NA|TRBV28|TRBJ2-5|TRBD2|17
TGTGCCAGCAGTGCCTCTAGCGGGGGGCCGACCAGGGAGACCCAGTACTTC
CASSASSGGPTRETQYF
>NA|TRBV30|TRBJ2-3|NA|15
TGTGCCTGGGTGCCTGACGGGGGGCGCACAGATACGCAGTATTTT
CAWVPDGGRTDTQYF
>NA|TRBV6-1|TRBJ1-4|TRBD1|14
TGTGCCAGTGTCCGGGACAGGGGTAATGAAAAACTGTTTTTT
CASVRDRGNEKLFF
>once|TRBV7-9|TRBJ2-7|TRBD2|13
TGTGCCAGCAGCCAAAGCGGGGCCTACGAGCAGTACTTC
CASSQSGAYEQYF
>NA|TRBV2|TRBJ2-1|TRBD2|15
TGTGCCAGCAGTCGGACTAGCGGGGGGAACAATGAGCAGTTCTTC
CASSRTSGGNNEQFF
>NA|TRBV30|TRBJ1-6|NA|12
TGTGCCTGGAGTGTTTTAAATTCACCCCTCCACTTT
CAWSVLNSPLHF
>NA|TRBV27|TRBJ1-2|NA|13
TGTGCCAGCAGTTTATCTTACAGCCATGGCTACACCTTC
CASSLSYSHGYTF
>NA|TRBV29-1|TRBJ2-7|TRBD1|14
TGCAGCGTAATGACAGGGGACACCCCCTACGAGCAGTACTTC
CSVMTGDTPYEQYF
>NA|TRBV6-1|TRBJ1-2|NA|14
TGTGCCAGTCCGGGTCAGGGAGCTAACTATGGCTACACCTTC
CASPGQGANYGYTF
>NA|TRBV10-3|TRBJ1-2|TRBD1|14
TGTGCCATCAGTCCCGGGACAGGGGGCCATGGCTACACCTTC
CAISPGTGGHGYTF
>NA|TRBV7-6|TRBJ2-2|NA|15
TGTGCCAGCAGCCCCGTCGGGGGGCCTACCGGGGAGCTGTTTTTT
CASSPVGGPTGELFF
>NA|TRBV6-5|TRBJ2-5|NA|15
TGTGCCAGCAGTTACTCGCGGGGCCGGGGGAAGACCCAGTACTTC
CASSYSRGRGKTQYF